The clone carrying this T cell receptor (beta chain) was counted at least ten times. Its target is unknown. The sample belongs to a study of CD8+CD57+ T cells in acquired aplastic anemia. Study-wide findings and caveats: Overlapping CD8+ CDR3 repertoires of patients and controls contained around 31 shared sequences.

For CDR3 and TCR beta VDJ profiling, genomic DNA was the template used. TCRdb itself ran the reads through MiXCR, one entry per CDR3 protein. The sample includes 150,000 to 200,000 distinct CDR3 sequences, approximately 48% of them seen just once. CD8+CD57+ cell expansion had been shown by flow cytometry in patients chosen for sequencing. Severe acquired aplastic anemia was diagnosed in all patients. V lost 4 bases to trimming and J lost 0 bases, with 14 bases between them. CDR3 length equals 16 residues. Looked up from germline, CDR1 is SGHRS and CDR2 is YFSETQ. This TCR was sampled from a human donor with aplastic anemia. Sequencing input: sorted CD4+, CD8+, or CD8+CD57+ T cells (not recorded which) from PBMCs. This sequence joins TRBV5-1 and TRBJ2-1, with D perhaps TRBD1 (6 bases). CDR3 nucleotide sequence: TGCGCCAGCAGCCGACAGGCGCCCAGCTCCTACAATGAGCAGTTCTTC. Translation: CASSRQAPSSYNEQFF.